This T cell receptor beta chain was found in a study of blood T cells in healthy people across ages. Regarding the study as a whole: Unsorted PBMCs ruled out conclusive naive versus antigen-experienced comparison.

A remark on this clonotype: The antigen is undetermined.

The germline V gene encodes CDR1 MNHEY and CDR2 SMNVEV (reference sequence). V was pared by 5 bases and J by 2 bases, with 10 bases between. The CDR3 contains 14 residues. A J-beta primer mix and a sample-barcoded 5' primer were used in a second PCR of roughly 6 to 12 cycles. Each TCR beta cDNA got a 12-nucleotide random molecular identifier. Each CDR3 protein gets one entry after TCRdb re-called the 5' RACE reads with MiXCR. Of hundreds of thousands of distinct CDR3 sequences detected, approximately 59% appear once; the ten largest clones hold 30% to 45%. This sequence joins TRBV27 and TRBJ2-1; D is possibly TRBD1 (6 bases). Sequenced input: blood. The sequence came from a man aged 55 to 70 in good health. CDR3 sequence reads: CASSVRDTYNEQFF. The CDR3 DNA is TGTGCCAGCAGTGTCCGGGACACCTACAATGAGCAGTTCTTC.